Reported below is one T cell receptor (beta chain). Its antigen is undetermined. The CDR3 is 12 residues long. CDR1 is SNHLY, CDR2 FYNNEI, per germline. Between the trimmed V and J ends, which lost 4 bases and 8 bases, there was a span of 8 bases. TCRdb recomputed calls from the RT-PCR reads with MiXCR, one row per CDR3 protein. The repertoire holds about 830,000 distinct CDR3 sequences, with approximately 17% as singletons. The sample belongs to a study of response to subunit inactivated influenza vaccine. Study-wide results and limits: Researchers suggested that each seasonal influenza vaccination recruits few new T cells.

The sequences come from PBMCs from blood, collected about 5 days after vaccination. The sequence was collected from a middle-aged man who received an inactivated influenza vaccine. V is TRBV2 and J is TRBJ1-4; D is uncertain. The DNA of the CDR3 is TGTGCCAGCAGTGGGTGGGCGGAAAAACTGTTTTTT. Its protein product is CASSGWAEKLFF. Based on the CDR3 plus reference TRBV2 and TRBJ1-4, the full variable domain is EPEVTQTPSHQVTQMGQEVILRCVPISNHLYFYWYRQILGQKVEFLVSFYNNEISEKSEIFDDQFSVERPDGSNFTLKIRSTKLEDSAMYFCASSGWAEKLFFGSGTQLSVL.